This T cell receptor (beta chain) is drawn from a study of cytotoxic CD8 clonotypes in ibrutinib-treated CLL (dated by TCRdb to about 2021). About the full investigation: The cohort had some eleven relapsed/refractory and approximately 15 treatment-naive patients; some 17 were IGHV unmutated. On average, each sample had approximately 260,000 productive templates and more than 75,000 productive rearrangements. Longitudinal samples were obtainable from about 30% of the roughly 90 participants in the trial. Partial responses were observed in 24 patients and complete responses in 2; after a median follow-up of around 68 months, remission was maintained in roughly 15 patients and progression was observed in approximately twelve. Cryopreserved peripheral blood mononuclear cells were collected at three points: before therapy, at response, and at either sustained remission or disease progression. Response samples were taken after a median of 12 months on treatment, ranging from about 6 to 40 months. What the study reported, not specific to this receptor: Public clonotypes were rare and either shrank or stayed stable during treatment, and the rise in clonality at ibrutinib response reflected expansion of private clonotypes. Sampling times were not matched between sustained-remission and progressing patients, and lymph node repertoires were not studied. At ibrutinib response clonality went up, during sustained remission it held steady, and at progression it dropped back toward baseline. Baseline clonality was found to be higher than that of age-matched healthy donors and was strongly correlated with circulating CD8+ T-cell counts.

CDR1 and CDR2 are read off the germline V gene as SQVTM and ANQGSEA. V and J are truncated by 1 base and 6 bases respectively, leaving an intervening sequence of 15 bases. From the cysteine up to the phenylalanine, the CDR3 has a length of 14 residues. The CDR3 DNA has 42 bases and is translated from base 1. A MiSeq instrument was used for deep resolution sequencing, which targeted depths ranging from 1 in 1 million up to 1 in 200,000 T cells, with coverage averaging 10x for each clonotype. TCR beta libraries were generated with the immunoSEQ hsTCRB Kit. As for the original processing: Data were analyzed with ImmunoSEQ Data Assistant and ImmunoSEQ Analyzer, with V, D and J genes assigned per IMGT definitions. Clonality, with values ranging from 0 to 1, was calculated as one minus the normalized Shannon entropy of productive rearrangement frequencies. Public clonotype analysis was restricted to overrepresented clonotypes comprising at least 0.05% of each patient's repertoire. Some twelve age-matched healthy donor repertoires from immuneACCESS were used as controls for clonality. The source is immuneACCESS, and TCRdb retained only in-frame sequences with V and J called. Part of the clones is not carried over; for the studies checked, unresolved V genes explain less than half of this, and the remainder is unexplained. V and J calls and clone size are those listed in that table; D and trimming were worked out from the DNA. This sample has roughly 15,000 clones in its table, and 55% to 80% of those were observed once. The ten largest clones capture roughly an eighth of the sample.

As concerns this clone: Its cognate antigen has yet to be identified. The record has no base qualities; no much larger clone is one base away.

Around 1.8 micrograms of genomic DNA were extracted from cryopreserved PBMCs for TCR beta library preparation. High-throughput TCR beta sequencing was performed on longitudinal blood samples from CLL patients receiving ibrutinib monotherapy. The patients took part in an open-label, single-center phase 2 trial of ibrutinib monotherapy. The V and J genes are TRBV29-1 and TRBJ2-5; TRBD1 is a weak D gene call, 6 bases matching. The source is a human donor with chronic lymphocytic leukemia. The specimen comprised PBMCs, sampled before ibrutinib treatment. In nucleotide form, the sequence is TGCAGCGTTGAAGGGGGGCAGGGAATTAAGACCCAGTACTTC. This gives the protein CSVEGGQGIKTQYF.